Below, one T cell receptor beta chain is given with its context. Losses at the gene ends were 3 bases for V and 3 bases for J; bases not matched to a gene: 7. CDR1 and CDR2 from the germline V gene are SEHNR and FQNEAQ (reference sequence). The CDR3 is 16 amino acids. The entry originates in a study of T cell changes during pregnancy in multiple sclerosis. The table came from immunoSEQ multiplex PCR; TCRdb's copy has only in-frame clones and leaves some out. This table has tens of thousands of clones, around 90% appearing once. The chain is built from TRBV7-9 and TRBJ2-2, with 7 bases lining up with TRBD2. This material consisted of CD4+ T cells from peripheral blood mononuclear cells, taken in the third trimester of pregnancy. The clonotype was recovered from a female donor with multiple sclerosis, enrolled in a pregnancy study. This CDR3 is CASSFGAGFYTGELFF. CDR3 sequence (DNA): TGTGCCAGCAGCTTTGGAGCGGGATTTTACACCGGGGAGCTGTTTTTT.